The clone carrying this TCR beta chain was found many times. The antigen is undetermined. The sample contains more than one DNA sequence encoding this CDR3. Only in-frame clones appear in the TCRdb table, and some are missing; sequencing was by immunoSEQ multiplex PCR. There are tens of thousands of clones in the sample, none observed a single time. The data are from a study of T cell clonality in common variable immunodeficiency. Study-wide findings and caveats: In common variable immunodeficiency, TCR beta chains reportedly carried fewer deletions and N-nucleotide insertions. CVID subjects had higher TCRbeta clonality than healthy controls, most marked in about a third.

The sequencing sample was made of peripheral blood mononuclear cells. The clonotype comes from a person aged 18 to 75 in good health.

The DNA read from the CDR3 is TGTGCCAGCAGCCTTCTCGGGGGGAACACTGAA. This codes for CASSLLGGNTE. The whole CDR3 reads CASSLLGGNTEAFF. This chain joins TRBV7-6 and TRBJ1-1; possible D gene TRBD1, 5 bases. The read terminates 3 residues ahead of where the CDR3 ends, so the germline J gene completes it. Germline CDR1 reads SGHVS; CDR2 reads FNYEAQ. Trimming stripped 5 bases from V and 1 base from J, with 11 bases between. This CDR3 is 14 amino acids long.